Here is one T cell receptor (beta chain) with its context. No antigen is known for it. The data derive from a study of T cell responses to AZD1222 COVID-19 vaccine. This CDR3 comprises 15 residues. CDR1 and CDR2 from the germline V gene are LGHDT and YNNKEL (reference sequence). Trimming took 1 base from V and 3 from J; bases not matched to a gene: 4. The study, taken as a whole, reports: Females outnumbered males among donors, who were mostly white British; clonal diversity was possibly underestimated. Spike was spanned by vaccine-associated CD4 TCRs, which were dominant at 160-218 and 743-854. Samples come after the peak T cell response, not at day 14. Recipients of AZD1222 seropositive at baseline numbered only 6 or 7.

Using immunoSEQ multiplex PCR, the repertoire was profiled, and TCRdb retains in-frame clones only, with some absent. This table holds about 140,000 clones, roughly nine tenths found once. The chain uses TRBV3-1 (or the pseudogene TRBV3-2) and TRBJ2-7; 9 nucleotides match TRBD1. The sequenced sample was peripheral blood, obtained on day 0 of AZD1222 vaccination. This TCR came from an adult in good health. DNA for the CDR3: TGTGCCAGCAGCCAAGCCGGGACAGGGAGCTACGAGCAGTACTTC. Amino acid sequence: CASSQAGTGSYEQYF.